The 24 T cell receptor beta chains listed next were all sequenced from one sample in a study of blood T cell repertoires in COVID-19. The table came from immunoSEQ multiplex PCR; TCRdb's copy has only in-frame clones and leaves some out. The data hold about 150,000 clones, with about four fifths observed a single time. The sequenced sample was peripheral blood. Receptors originate from a human donor with acute or convalescent COVID-19. The donor label of this sample is uncertain.

This clone turned up a few times. The chain recombines TRBV5-4 with TRBJ1-1; TRBD1 is a possible D gene (6 bases). Per germline, CDR1 SGHNT and CDR2 YYREEE (reference sequence). Trimming cost V 4 bases and J 6 bases, with 13 bases left between them. The CDR3 loop spans 13 amino acids. Here the CDR3 DNA reads TGTGCCAGCAGCCTCGGGGGGCGGGCTGAAGCTTTCTTT. This sequence encodes CASSLGGRAEAFF.

CDR3 region: CASRRDPGQGYEQYF. The CDR3 DNA sequence: TGTGCCAGCAGGAGGGATCCGGGACAGGGCTACGAGCAGTACTTC. J is TRBJ2-7 and V is TRBV2, with 9 bases that match TRBD1. With V trimmed by 6 bases and J by 3 bases, 9 bases remained unmatched. Germline V CDR1 and CDR2: SNHLY, FYNNEI. The CDR3 runs 15 residues.

The genes are TRBV19 and TRBJ1-1; possible D gene TRBD1, 5 bases. This CDR3 is built from 15 residues. Per the germline V gene, CDR1 is LNHDA and CDR2 is SQIVND (reference sequence). The germline V and J ends were trimmed by 4 bases and 1 base, with 13 bases remaining between them. Written as DNA, the CDR3 is TGTGCCAGTAGTACCGGGGGGTTCGGGAACACTGAAGCTTTCTTT. It encodes CASSTGGFGNTEAFF.

The V call is TRBV23-1, the J call TRBJ1-2, with 9 bases matching TRBD1. TRBV23-1 is designated an ORF whose function remains uncertain. This CDR3 spans 16 amino acids. V gave up 8 bases and J gave up 2 bases; unmatched junction bases: 12. DNA of the CDR3: TGCGCCAGCTGGATAAACCGGGACAGGGCAAACTATGGCTACACCTTC. Amino acid sequence: CASWINRDRANYGYTF.

The chain has TRBV30 and TRBJ2-2; 13 bases line up with TRBD2. The germline V gene encodes CDR1 GTSNPN and CDR2 SVGIG (reference sequence). The V segment lost 0 bases and the J segment 6 bases; nucleotides outside the gene matches: 4. The CDR3 is 16 residues long. As DNA, the CDR3 is TGTGCCTGGAGTGTAAAGACTAGCGGGGGGTCCGGGGAGCTGTTTTTT. As protein: CAWSVKTSGGSGELFF.

The CDR3 DNA reads as TGTGCCAGCTCATCAGGCCCCACCCGCGGGACGAGCGGCTACACCTTC. This translates into CASSSGPTRGTSGYTF. The chain uses TRBV18 and TRBJ1-2; D might be TRBD1 (5 bases). CDR3 size: 16 residues. The germline CDR1 and CDR2 sequences are KGHSH and LQKENI. V was clipped by 5 bases and J by 8 bases, with 24 bases between them.

V usage is TRBV7-8 and J usage is TRBJ1-6; D uncertain. The V gene lost 3 bases and the J gene lost 7 bases, with 13 bases spanning the gap. CDR1 SGHVS and CDR2 FQNEAQ come from the germline V gene. There are 15 residues in the CDR3. The CDR3 coding sequence is TGTGCCAGCAGCTTCTCCGGTACAGACAATTCACCCCTCCACTTT. This codes for CASSFSGTDNSPLHF.

The DNA for the CDR3 is TGTGCCAGTAGTTCACAGATCAGGAATGAGCAGTTCTTC. It specifies CASSSQIRNEQFF. J is TRBJ2-1 and V is TRBV19; no clear D gene. Germline CDR1 and CDR2: LNHDA and SQIVND (reference sequence). This CDR3 region has 13 residues. Deletions cut 5 bases from V and 7 bases from J, with 12 bases between.

The V gene is TRBV7-2, the J gene TRBJ2-7; unclear D gene. The CDR3 spans 14 residues. V lost 1 base and J 3 bases, leaving 10 bases between the germline ends. The germline CDR1 and CDR2 sequences are SGHTA and FQGNSA. CDR3 protein: CASSLEQQIYEQYF. The CDR3 region has the DNA TGTGCCAGCAGCTTAGAACAACAGATCTACGAGCAGTACTTC.

This chain links TRBV10-3 with TRBJ1-2; unclear D gene. Germline CDR1 reads ENHRY; CDR2 reads SYGVKD. The CDR3 has 12 amino acids. V was cut by 7 bases and J by 3 bases, with 9 bases left in between. The DNA for the CDR3 is TGTGCCATCAATAAACTCGACTATGGCTACACCTTC. Translating gives CAINKLDYGYTF.

The V gene is TRBV7-2, the J gene TRBJ1-4; 9 bases are shared with TRBD1. The CDR3 loop spans 15 amino acids. V trimming: 5 bases; J trimming: 7 bases; junction bases outside the gene matches: 8. CDR1 and CDR2 (germline): SGHTA, FQGNSA. The CDR3 loop reads CASSPGGQGFEKLFF. In nucleotides, the CDR3 is TGTGCCAGCAGCCCGGGGGGACAGGGATTTGAAAAACTGTTTTTT.

The chain combines TRBV5-6 with TRBJ2-3; D perhaps matches TRBD1 (6 bases). The CDR3 has 18 residues. V shed 0 bases and J shed 2 bases, with 19 bases lying between them. CDR1 and CDR2 (germline): SGHDT, YYEEEE. Here the CDR3 reads CASSLVGPGHSYTDTQYF. CDR3 nucleotides: TGTGCCAGCAGCTTGGTTGGTCCGGGACACTCGTACACAGATACGCAGTATTTT.

This CDR3 is CASTGRDRVNSPLHF. As DNA, the CDR3 is TGTGCCAGCACCGGCCGGGACAGGGTTAATTCACCCCTCCACTTT. V is TRBV28 and J is TRBJ1-6, with 9 bases fitting TRBD1. The V gene's germline CDR1 is MDHEN and CDR2 SYDVKM. The junction had 7 bases not matched to a gene; V was cut back by 7 bases and J by 6 bases. The CDR3 consists of 15 residues. Supplemented by reference TRBV28 and TRBJ1-6, the full variable domain reads DVKVTQSSRYLVKRTGEKVFLECVQDMDHENMFWYRQDPGLGLRLIYFSYDVKMKEKGDIPEGYSVSREKKERFSLILESASTNQTSMYLCASTGRDRVNSPLHFGNGTRLTVT.

This clone was counted a few times. This chain links TRBV19 with TRBJ2-3; TRBD2 matches at 15 bases. The CDR3 has 19 residues. After removal of 5 bases from V and 2 bases from J, the junction contained 11 bases not matched to a gene. Germline V gene lookup returns CDR1 LNHDA and CDR2 SQIVND (reference sequence). The CDR3 is CASSGGLAGGHPNTDTQYF. Here the CDR3 DNA reads TGTGCCAGTAGTGGAGGACTAGCGGGGGGGCACCCGAACACAGATACGCAGTATTTT.

This clone was observed once. The rearrangement joins TRBV2 to TRBJ2-5, with TRBD2 as a possible D gene (5 bases). Germline V gene lookup returns CDR1 SNHLY and CDR2 FYNNEI. This CDR3 has 13 residues. Trimming cost V 10 bases and J 7 bases, with 19 bases left between them. The CDR3 is CATLGEARGTQYF. CDR3 nucleotide sequence: TGTGCCACACTAGGAGAGGCGCGCGGGACCCAGTACTTC.

The V and J genes are TRBV7-2 and TRBJ1-2; D is perhaps TRBD1 (5 bases). V lost 3 bases and J 2 bases, leaving 13 bases between the germline ends. The germline gives CDR1 SGHTA, CDR2 FQGNSA. The CDR3 covers 15 residues. The CDR3, as DNA: TGTGCCAGCAGCTTGGACGGGGGTTCGAACTATGGCTACACCTTC. Translating gives CASSLDGGSNYGYTF.

The rearrangement uses TRBV16 and TRBJ2-3; TRBD1 aligns across 7 bases. The CDR3 spans 16 residues. Germline values: CDR1 KGHSY, CDR2 FQNENV. Germline trimming cut 0 bases from V and 4 bases from J; bases unmatched to any gene: 7. The DNA of the CDR3 is TGTGCCAGCAGCCAATCCCCGACAGGGATCGCAGATACGCAGTATTTT. Encoded protein: CASSQSPTGIADTQYF.

The V gene is TRBV7-9, the J gene TRBJ1-2; 7 bases are a match to TRBD1. Germline V gene sequence: CDR1 SEHNR, CDR2 FQNEAQ (reference sequence). The CDR3 is 13 residues long. The V gene end was trimmed by 0 bases and the J gene end by 8 bases; junction bases not matched to a gene: 3. CDR3 amino acids: CASSLASGGGYTF. CDR3 DNA: TGTGCCAGCAGCTTAGCTTCAGGGGGAGGCTACACCTTC.

A few counts support this clone. The rearrangement uses TRBV4-2 and TRBJ1-1; D is unresolved. Germline assignment: CDR1 LGHNA and CDR2 YNFKEQ. V was shortened by 3 bases and J by 0 bases, with 8 bases between the two germline ends. This CDR3 region has 14 residues. CDR3 in DNA: TGTGCCAGCAGCCACCACGGGGTGAACACTGAAGCTTTCTTT. Amino acid sequence: CASSHHGVNTEAFF.

The rearrangement uses TRBV19 and TRBJ1-1; D may be TRBD1 (5 bases). CDR3 length: 16 residues. V was cut by 3 bases and J by 0 bases, with 14 bases left in between. The germline CDR1 and CDR2 sequences are LNHDA and SQIVND (reference sequence). The CDR3 DNA reads TGTGCCAGTAGTATTTTAACAGGTAGGGTGAACACTGAAGCTTTCTTT. This translates into CASSILTGRVNTEAFF. The whole variable domain, filled in from reference TRBV19 and TRBJ1-1, reads DGGITQSPKYLFRKEGQNVTLSCEQNLNHDAMYWYRQDPGQGLRLIYYSQIVNDFQKGDIAEGYSVSREKKESFPLTVTSAQKNPTAFYLCASSILTGRVNTEAFFGQGTRLTVV.

This rearrangement joins TRBV5-1 to TRBJ2-7; possible D gene TRBD2, 7 bases. V gave up 4 bases and J gave up 5 bases, with 16 bases separating them. The CDR3 length is 14 residues. Germline V gene lookup returns CDR1 SGHRS and CDR2 YFSETQ. The CDR3 sequence: CASSPRTGGHEQYF. The CDR3 coding sequence is TGCGCCAGCAGCCCCCGGACGGGGGGCCACGAGCAGTACTTC. Based on the CDR3 plus reference TRBV5-1 and TRBJ2-7, the full variable domain is KAGVTQTPRYLIKTRGQQVTLSCSPISGHRSVSWYQQTPGQGLQFLFEYFSETQRNKGNFPGRFSGRQFSNSRSEMNVSTLELGDSALYLCASSPRTGGHEQYFGPGTRLTVT.

The V call is TRBV3-1 (or the pseudogene TRBV3-2), the J call TRBJ2-1; TRBD2 agrees at 9 bases. This CDR3 is built from 15 residues. Germline V gene data show CDR1 as LGHDT and CDR2 as YNNKEL (reference sequence). Trimming cost V 3 bases and J 7 bases; bases outside gene matches: 7. This CDR3 reads CASSHRGGARNEQFF. The CDR3 bases are TGTGCCAGCAGCCATCGCGGGGGGGCAAGAAATGAGCAGTTCTTC.

The chain recombines TRBV5-1 with TRBJ1-2; 7 bases line up with TRBD1. The ends lost 3 bases at V and 7 bases at J; junction bases unmatched: 15. Germline lookup yields CDR1 SGHRS and CDR2 YFSETQ. There are 16 residues in the CDR3. CDR3 amino acids: CASSYGWKTGVGGYTF. CDR3 nucleotide sequence: TGCGCCAGCAGCTATGGATGGAAAACAGGGGTTGGTGGCTACACCTTC. The entire variable domain, with the rest obtained from reference TRBV5-1 and TRBJ1-2, is as follows: KAGVTQTPRYLIKTRGQQVTLSCSPISGHRSVSWYQQTPGQGLQFLFEYFSETQRNKGNFPGRFSGRQFSNSRSEMNVSTLELGDSALYLCASSYGWKTGVGGYTFGSGTRLTVV.

This chain joins TRBV7-8 and TRBJ2-7, with 8 bases identical to TRBD1. The CDR3 spans 14 residues. Germline assignment: CDR1 SGHVS and CDR2 FQNEAQ. V was clipped by 4 bases and J by 4 bases; unmatched bases: 6. The CDR3 DNA reads TGTGCCAGCAGCTCCCCAGGGACAGGTTACGAGCAGTACTTC. Protein sequence: CASSSPGTGYEQYF.